Below, one TCR beta chain is given with its context. It lacks a known antigen. Base-call qualities are not available, and no considerably larger clone is one nucleotide away. The sample comes from a study of CD8+CD57+ T cells in acquired aplastic anemia listed by TCRdb under 2018. Looking at the study overall: On average, sorted CD4+ and CD8+ cells yielded about 3 ug of extracted DNA, with a range of about 0.19 to 30 ug.

In this study, sorted CD4+ and CD8+ T cells from the blood of healthy subjects and of severe aplastic anemia patients had their TCR repertoires deep-sequenced. Ficoll-Paque density gradient centrifugation was used to isolate peripheral blood mononuclear cells. Before DNA extraction, CD4+ and CD8+ T cells were sorted by FACS or by magnetic beads. CDR3 length: 15 amino acids, cysteine to phenylalanine. The CDR3 DNA has 45 bases and is translated from base 1. Reading the germline V gene gives CDR1 SGHAT and CDR2 FQNNGV. The V and J ends are trimmed by 1 base and 5 bases, leaving 14 bases between them. What the work shows at the level of the full study, not this receptor alone: About 30 CD8+ CDR3 sequences were found in both patients and controls but appeared to be highly expressed in patients and within the immunodominant clones of the patients. Patients and healthy controls showed no significant difference in CD8+ Simpson's diversity (P=0.060).

TCR beta VDJ combination and CDR3 sequence profiling used genomic DNA as the template. TCR repertoire sequencing was run on an Illumina HiSeq 2000. The original pipeline was this. TRBV/TRBJ rearrangement plots, CDR3 size and DJ length profiles, and Simpson's diversity index were used to assess repertoires. The most abundant DNA sequence in the deep sequencing data was defined as the immunodominant clone. CDR3 amino acid sequences were screened for sharing across subjects and were compared with published repertoires and the VDJdb database. Starting from the raw public reads, TCRdb applied fastp trimming at Q25, assembled clones with MiXCR and retained in-frame beta chains. Rows are combined by CDR3 protein, so each entry shows the most common genes and DNA. The V and J calls here are based on TCRdb, not the publication. A total of 200,000 or so distinct CDR3 sequences appear in this sample, 64% of them only once. Together, the top ten hold about 45% of the sample.

The chain is made from TRBV11-2 and TRBJ1-1, with the identity of the D gene unclear. Sequencing input: sorted CD4+, CD8+, or CD8+CD57+ T cells (not recorded which) from PBMCs. This clonotype was sampled from a human donor with severe aplastic anemia or a healthy control (not recorded which). The CDR3 in this case is CASSLVTRSATEAFF. The DNA is TGTGCCAGCAGCTTAGTGACCAGGAGCGCGACTGAAGCTTTCTTT.